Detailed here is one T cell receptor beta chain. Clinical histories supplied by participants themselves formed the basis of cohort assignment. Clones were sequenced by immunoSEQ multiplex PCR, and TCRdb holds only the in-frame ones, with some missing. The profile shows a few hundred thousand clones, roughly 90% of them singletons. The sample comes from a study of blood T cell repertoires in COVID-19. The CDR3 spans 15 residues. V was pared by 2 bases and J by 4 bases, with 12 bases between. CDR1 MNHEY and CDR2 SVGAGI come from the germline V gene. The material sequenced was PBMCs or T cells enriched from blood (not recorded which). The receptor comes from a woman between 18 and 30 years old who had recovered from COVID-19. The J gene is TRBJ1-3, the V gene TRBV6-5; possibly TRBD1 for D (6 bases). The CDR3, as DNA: TGTGCCAGCAGTTACAAGGGGGTTGAGGGAAACACCATATATTTT. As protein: CASSYKGVEGNTIYF.